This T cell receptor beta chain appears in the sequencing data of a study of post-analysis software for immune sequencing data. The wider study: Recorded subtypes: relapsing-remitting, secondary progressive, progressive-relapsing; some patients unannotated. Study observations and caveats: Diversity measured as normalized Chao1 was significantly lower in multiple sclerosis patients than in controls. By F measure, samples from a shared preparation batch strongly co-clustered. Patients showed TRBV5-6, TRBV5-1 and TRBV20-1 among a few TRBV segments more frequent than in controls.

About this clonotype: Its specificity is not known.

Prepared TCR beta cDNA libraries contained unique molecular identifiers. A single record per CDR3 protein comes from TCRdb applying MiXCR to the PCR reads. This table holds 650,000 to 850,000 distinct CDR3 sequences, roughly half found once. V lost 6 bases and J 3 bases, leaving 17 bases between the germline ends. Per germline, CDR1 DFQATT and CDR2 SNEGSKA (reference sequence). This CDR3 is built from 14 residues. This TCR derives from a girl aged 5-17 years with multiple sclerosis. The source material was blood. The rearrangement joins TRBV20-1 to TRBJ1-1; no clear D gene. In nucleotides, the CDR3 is TGCAGTGCCGAGGGAGGGCATCGTGACACTGAAGCTTTCTTT. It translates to CSAEGGHRDTEAFF.